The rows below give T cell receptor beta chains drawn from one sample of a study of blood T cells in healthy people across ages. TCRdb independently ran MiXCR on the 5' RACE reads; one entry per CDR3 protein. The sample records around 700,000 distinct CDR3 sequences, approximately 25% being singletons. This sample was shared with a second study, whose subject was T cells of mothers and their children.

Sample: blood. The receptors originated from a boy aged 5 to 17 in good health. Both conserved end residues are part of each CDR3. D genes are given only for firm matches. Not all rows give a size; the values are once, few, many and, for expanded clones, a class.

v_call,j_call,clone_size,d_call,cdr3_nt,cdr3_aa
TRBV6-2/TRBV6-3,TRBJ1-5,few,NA,TGTGCCAGCACCAGGGGAGAGAGTCAGCCCCAGCATTTT,CASTRGESQPQHF
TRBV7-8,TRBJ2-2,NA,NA,TGTGCCAGCAGCTTAAGGGCCACCGGGGAGCTGTTTTTT,CASSLRATGELFF
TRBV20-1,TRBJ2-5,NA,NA,TGCAGTGCTAGACCGGGACTTCGAAAAGAGACCCAGTACTTC,CSARPGLRKETQYF
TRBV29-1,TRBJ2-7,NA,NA,TGCAGCGTTGTCCTTTCCGGGACGGAAACCTACGAGCAGTACTTC,CSVVLSGTETYEQYF
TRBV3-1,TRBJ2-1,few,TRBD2,TGTGCCAGCAGCCCCACTCTGGCGGGAGCCAATGAGCAGTTCTTC,CASSPTLAGANEQFF
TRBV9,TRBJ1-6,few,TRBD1,TGTGCCAGCAGCGTGGGACAGGGGAATACCTCACCCCTCCACTTT,CASSVGQGNTSPLHF
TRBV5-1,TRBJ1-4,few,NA,TGCGCCAGCAGCTTGGGCAGGGCGGGTGAAAAACTGTTTTTT,CASSLGRAGEKLFF
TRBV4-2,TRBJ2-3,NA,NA,TGTGCCAGCAGCCCAGAGCATGCAAGCACAGATACGCAGTATTTT,CASSPEHASTDTQYF
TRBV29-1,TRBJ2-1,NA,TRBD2,TGCAGCGTTGGGGGGTCTAGCGGGTATTATGAGCAGTTCTTC,CSVGGSSGYYEQFF
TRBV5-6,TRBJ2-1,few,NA,TGTGCCAGCACCCCGTTAGGCAGGGACAATGAGCAGTTCTTC,CASTPLGRDNEQFF
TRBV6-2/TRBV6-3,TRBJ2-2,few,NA,TGTGCCAGCAGGCCGACAAAGAACACCGGGGAGCTGTTTTTT,CASRPTKNTGELFF
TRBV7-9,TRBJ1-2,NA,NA,TGTGCCAGCAGCCGTCCCGGGACAAGGGATGGCTACACCTTC,CASSRPGTRDGYTF
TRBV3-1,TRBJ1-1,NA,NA,TGTGCCAGCAGCTCATCCCAAGGGACGGAAGCTTTCTTT,CASSSSQGTEAFF
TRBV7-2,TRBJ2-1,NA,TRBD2,TGTGCCAGCACCTCCGGACTAGCGGGAGCCAATGAGCAGTTCTTC,CASTSGLAGANEQFF
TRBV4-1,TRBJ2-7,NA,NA,TGCGCCAGCAGCCAAGATGTTGGCACGGGAGACGAGCAGTACTTC,CASSQDVGTGDEQYF
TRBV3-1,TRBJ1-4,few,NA,TGTGCCAGCAGCCTATCGGACGGTGAAAAACTGTTTTTT,CASSLSDGEKLFF
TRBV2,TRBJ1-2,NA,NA,TGTGCCAGCAGTGAACCTCCGTCCGGCTACACCTTC,CASSEPPSGYTF
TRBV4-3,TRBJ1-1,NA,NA,TGCGCCAGCAGCCAAGATCGGAGTTACACTGAAGCTTCCTTT,CASSQDRSYTEASF